This is a list of T cell receptor beta chains from one sample in a study of T cell responses to AZD1222 COVID-19 vaccine. Measured with immunoSEQ multiplex PCR; TCRdb has only the in-frame clones, and not every one. The sample has 150,000 to 200,000 clones, just over 90% seen once. Here the sequenced sample was peripheral blood, taken 28 days after the second dose of the MenACWY control vaccine. Receptors were obtained from an adult who received the MenACWY meningococcal vaccine as a control. CDR3s include the opening cysteine and the closing phenylalanine or tryptophan. A D gene is named only where the DNA matches it firmly. Not all rows give a size; the values are once, few, many and, for expanded clones, a class.

D gene	V gene	clone size	J gene	CDR3 protein	CDR3 DNA
-	TRBV19	-	TRBJ2-1	CASSISQGVREQFF	TGTGCCAGTAGTATAAGTCAGGGTGTGCGTGAGCAGTTCTTC
TRBD2	TRBV29-1	-	TRBJ2-1	CSELAGAYNEQFF	TGCAGCGAGCTAGCGGGAGCTTACAATGAGCAGTTCTTC
-	TRBV19	-	TRBJ1-1	CASTAPLGLGTEAFF	TGTGCCAGTACCGCTCCCCTGGGTCTGGGCACTGAAGCTTTCTTT
TRBD1	TRBV14	-	TRBJ1-1	CASSQVIGQGAWWTEAFF	TGTGCCAGCAGCCAAGTCATCGGACAGGGGGCGTGGTGGACTGAAGCTTTCTTT
-	TRBV19	once	TRBJ1-2	CASSESQLQINYGYTF	TGTGCCAGTAGTGAGTCCCAGCTTCAGATTAACTATGGCTACACCTTC
-	TRBV24-1	-	TRBJ2-1	CATSGPLGDGNEQFF	TGTGCCACCAGTGGGCCCTTAGGTGATGGGAATGAGCAGTTCTTC
TRBD2	TRBV30	once	TRBJ2-3	CAWSEGREGVSDTQYF	TGTGCCTGGAGTGAAGGGCGGGAGGGCGTGTCAGATACGCAGTATTTT
-	TRBV6-5	few	TRBJ1-2	CASSYQGRRGYTF	TGTGCCAGCAGTTATCAGGGACGCAGGGGCTACACCTTC
TRBD2	TRBV5-1	-	TRBJ2-3	CASSRREREGTQYF	TGCGCCAGCAGCCGGAGAGAGCGGGAGGGCACGCAGTATTTT
TRBD2	TRBV5-1	-	TRBJ2-5	CASSQAGRQETQYF	TGCGCCAGCAGCCAAGCGGGACGGCAAGAGACCCAGTACTTC
-	TRBV5-4	-	TRBJ1-2	CASSSQSEISNYGYTF	TGTGCCAGCAGCTCCCAATCCGAGATTTCTAACTATGGCTACACCTTC
TRBD2	TRBV7-8	-	TRBJ2-7	CASSLGTSGTWEQYF	TGTGCCAGCAGCTTAGGGACTAGCGGGACTTGGGAGCAGTACTTC
-	TRBV14	-	TRBJ1-1	CASSQTSYRDVSSEAFF	TGTGCCAGCAGCCAGACCTCCTACAGGGATGTAAGCTCTGAAGCTTTCTTT
-	TRBV7-8	-	TRBJ1-5	CASSLVGGGNQPQHF	TGTGCCAGCAGCTTAGTCGGGGGCGGCAATCAGCCCCAGCATTTT
TRBD2	TRBV3-1/TRBV3-2	-	TRBJ2-3	CASRPFGGREDTQYF	TGTGCCAGCAGACCTTTTGGCGGGAGGGAGGATACGCAGTATTTT